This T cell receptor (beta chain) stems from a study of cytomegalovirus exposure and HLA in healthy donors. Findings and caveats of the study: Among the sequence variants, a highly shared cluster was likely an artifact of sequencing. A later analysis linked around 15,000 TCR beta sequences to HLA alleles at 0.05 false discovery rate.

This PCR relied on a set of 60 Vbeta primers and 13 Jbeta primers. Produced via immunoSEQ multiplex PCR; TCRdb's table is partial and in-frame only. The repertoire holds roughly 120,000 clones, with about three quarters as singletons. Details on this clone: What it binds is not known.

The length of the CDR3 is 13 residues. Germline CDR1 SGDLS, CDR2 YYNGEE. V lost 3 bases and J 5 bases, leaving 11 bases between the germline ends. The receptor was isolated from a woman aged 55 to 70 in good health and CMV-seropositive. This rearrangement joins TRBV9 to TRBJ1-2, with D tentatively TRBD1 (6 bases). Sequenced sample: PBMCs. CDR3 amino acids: CASSEGVSYGYTF. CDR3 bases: TGTGCCAGCAGCGAGGGGGTCAGTTATGGCTACACCTTC. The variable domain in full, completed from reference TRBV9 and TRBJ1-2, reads DSGVTQTPKHLITATGQRVTLRCSPRSGDLSVYWYQQSLDQGLQFLIQYYNGEERAKGNILERFSAQQFPDLHSELNLSSLELGDSALYFCASSEGVSYGYTFGSGTRLTVV.